Listed here are 29 T cell receptor beta chains from one sample, sequenced in a study of blood T cell repertoires in COVID-19. The repertoire was sequenced with immunoSEQ multiplex PCR; TCRdb's copy has only in-frame clones and lacks some. The sample holds approximately 300,000 clones, approximately 90% seen once. Sequenced input: peripheral blood. These receptors were collected from a man aged 25 to 45 with acute or convalescent COVID-19.

The V and J genes are TRBV7-2 and TRBJ2-5, with a tentative D call TRBD1 (7 bases). The CDR3 covers 15 residues. Germline V lookup: CDR1 SGHTA, CDR2 FQGNSA. V shed 5 bases and J shed 4 bases, with 17 bases lying between them. The CDR3 region has the DNA TGTGCCAGCAGCCGGGGGACAGCAGTTCCAGAGACCCAGTACTTC. This codes for CASSRGTAVPETQYF.

This clone appeared a single time. This rearrangement joins TRBV4-1 to TRBJ2-7; 12 bases align to TRBD2. This CDR3 has 15 amino acids. Per germline, CDR1 MGHRA and CDR2 YSYEKL. Trimming took 4 bases from V and 7 from J; bases not matched to a gene: 8. The CDR3 sequence is CASSLPTSGSKEQYF. In nucleotides, the CDR3 is TGCGCCAGCAGCCTACCGACTAGCGGGAGTAAAGAGCAGTACTTC.

A single count supports this clone. The J gene is TRBJ1-2, the V gene TRBV6-1; D is undetermined. The V end was cut by 0 bases, the J end by 4 bases, with 9 bases between. The CDR3 is made up of 14 amino acids. CDR1 is MNHNS and CDR2 is SASEGT in the germline V gene. The CDR3 DNA is TGTGCCAGCAGTGAAGCGCGGGCTCCCTATGGCTACACCTTC. It translates to CASSEARAPYGYTF.

Comment on this clone: A junction boundary mismatches the germline segment, possibly from a read error. V gene TRBV6-5 combines with J gene TRBJ2-7; D unclear. The CDR3 is made up of 12 amino acids. The germline gives CDR1 MNHEY, CDR2 SVGAGI. In nucleotides, the CDR3 is TGTGCCAGCAGAGGAGCTGAATACGGGCAGTACTTC. This encodes CASRGAEYGQYF.

The rearrangement uses TRBV7-3 and TRBJ1-1, with TRBD1 matching 7 bases. The length of the CDR3 is 13 residues. Trimming took 8 bases from V and 3 from J; bases not matched to a gene: 6. Germline V gene data show CDR1 as SGHTA and CDR2 as FQGTGA. The CDR3 spells CASGADRDTEAFF. DNA of the CDR3: TGTGCCAGCGGGGCAGACAGGGACACTGAAGCTTTCTTT. The entire variable domain, with the rest obtained from reference TRBV7-3 and TRBJ1-1, is as follows: GAGVSQTPSNKVTEKGKYVELRCDPISGHTALYWYRQSLGQGPEFLIYFQGTGAADDSGLPNDRFFAVRPEGSVSTLKIQRTERGDSAVYLCASGADRDTEAFFGQGTRLTVV.

The chain recombines TRBV27 with TRBJ2-2, with 7 bases that match TRBD2. The CDR3 is made up of 14 amino acids. J gave up 4 bases and V 4 bases, and 3 bases lay outside the gene matches. In germline, CDR1 is MNHEY, CDR2 SMNVEV (reference sequence). The CDR3 region has the DNA TGTGCCAGCAGTTCCGGACTAGTCACCGGGGAGCTGTTTTTT. Translating gives CASSSGLVTGELFF.

This chain links TRBV20-1 with TRBJ2-6; no definite D call. Germline CDR1 and CDR2: DFQATT and SNEGSKA (reference sequence). The CDR3 is 14 amino acids. The ends were cut back, 6 bases at V and 0 bases at J, with 9 bases in the middle. The CDR3 DNA sequence: TGCAGTGCGAGTCGTTACTCTGGGGCCAACGTCCTGACTTTC. Protein sequence: CSASRYSGANVLTF.

This clone was detected once. This chain connects TRBV4-1 to TRBJ2-7; D perhaps matches TRBD2 (7 bases). Trimming pared 4 bases from V and 0 bases from J, leaving 16 bases between. This CDR3 contains 16 residues. Germline V gene data show CDR1 as MGHRA and CDR2 as YSYEKL. CDR3 region: CASSRSSGGLSYEQYF. The CDR3 region has the DNA TGCGCCAGCAGCCGAAGTTCGGGGGGCCTCTCCTACGAGCAGTACTTC.

The CDR3 nucleotides read TGTGCCAGCAGCCAAGCGAGGGGGAAACTGTTTTTT. Translated, it gives CASSQARGKLFF. The chain is built from TRBV3-1 (or the pseudogene TRBV3-2) and TRBJ1-4, with D perhaps matching TRBD1 (6 bases). Germline V gives CDR1 LGHDT, CDR2 YNNKEL (reference sequence). V was clipped by 1 base and J by 11 bases, with 8 bases between them. The CDR3 spans 12 residues.

V gene TRBV7-9 combines with J gene TRBJ2-7, with 7 bases aligning to TRBD2. The CDR3 sequence is 12 residues long. Germline-derived CDR1 and CDR2 are SEHNR and FQNEAQ (reference sequence). The ends lost 8 bases at V and 4 bases at J; junction bases unmatched: 5. The DNA for the CDR3 is TGTGCCAGCGGCGGGAGTAGGTACGAGCAGTACTTC. This translates into CASGGSRYEQYF.

The chain joins TRBV18 to TRBJ1-1, with D hard to call. V was pared by 2 bases and J by 7 bases, with 11 bases between. CDR3 size: 13 residues. Germline values: CDR1 KGHSH, CDR2 LQKENI. The CDR3 bases are TGTGCCAGCTCACCAAGCGGAGGGTTTGAAGCTTTCTTT. Translated, it gives CASSPSGGFEAFF.

This chain joins TRBV3-1 (or the pseudogene TRBV3-2) and TRBJ2-2, with a possible D match to TRBD2 (5 bases). Germline CDR1 and CDR2: LGHDT and YNNKEL (reference sequence). The CDR3 totals 15 residues. V was cut by 1 base and J by 6 bases, with 12 bases left in between. The CDR3 bases are TGTGCCAGCAGCCAAGGTAGAGGGTTGTCCGGGGAGCTGTTTTTT. Protein product: CASSQGRGLSGELFF.

The V and J genes are TRBV5-1 and TRBJ2-3; 12 bases fit TRBD1. In germline, CDR1 is SGHRS, CDR2 YFSETQ. The CDR3 spans 16 residues. J was trimmed by 0 bases and V by 4 bases; bases with no gene match: 3. In nucleotides, the CDR3 is TGCGCCAGCAGCCCGGGACAGGGGGCGAGCACAGATACGCAGTATTTT. This codes for CASSPGQGASTDTQYF.

The chain has TRBV12-2 and TRBJ1-1; the table's D call, TRBD1, was not checked against the DNA. TRBV12-2 constitutes a pseudogene. The CDR3 covers 15 residues. CDR3 DNA sequence: TGTGCAAGTCGCAGAAATCGGGACAGCCACACTGAAGCTTTCTTT. Amino acids: CASRRNRDSHTEAFF.

This rearrangement joins TRBV28 to TRBJ1-6; 7 bases map to TRBD1. The CDR3 contains 16 residues. After removal of 2 bases from V and 3 bases from J, the junction contained 4 bases not matched to a gene. Germline CDR1 reads MDHEN; CDR2 reads SYDVKM. Here the CDR3 reads CASSLVRDSYNSPLHF. For the CDR3, the DNA is TGTGCCAGCAGTTTAGTACGGGACAGCTATAATTCACCCCTCCACTTT.

The V gene is TRBV27, the J gene TRBJ1-1, with D possibly matching TRBD1 (6 bases). Trimming shortened V by 6 bases and J by 6 bases, and 20 bases separated the two germline ends. The CDR3 is 15 residues long. Germline-derived CDR1 and CDR2 are MNHEY and SMNVEV (reference sequence). CDR3 loop: CASSRGGIGFAEAFF. For the CDR3, the DNA is TGTGCCAGCAGCCGAGGGGGTATCGGGTTCGCTGAAGCTTTCTTT.

The chain combines TRBV28 with TRBJ1-5; TRBD1 is a possible D gene (6 bases). The ends were cut back, 5 bases at V and 10 bases at J, with 27 bases in the middle. Germline V gene sequence: CDR1 MDHEN, CDR2 SYDVKM. This CDR3 is 17 amino acids long. This chain's CDR3 is CASSLPGGAGTYRPQHF. The CDR3 DNA is TGTGCCAGCAGTCTTCCTGGGGGGGCCGGGACATATCGCCCCCAGCATTTT.

The chain uses TRBV5-1 and TRBJ1-3, with 9 bases identical to TRBD1. Germline loops: CDR1 SGHRS, CDR2 YFSETQ. After removal of 4 bases from V and 0 bases from J, the junction contained 5 bases not matched to a gene. This CDR3 has 16 residues. The CDR3 nucleotides read TGCGCCAGCAGCAAGGGACAGGGAATCTCTGGAAACACCATATATTTT. It yields the protein CASSKGQGISGNTIYF.

This clone has a single count. The chain uses TRBV5-1 and TRBJ2-1; 13 bases map to TRBD2. The V and J ends lost 3 bases and 4 bases, in that order; junction bases with no gene match: 10. Germline CDR1 reads SGHRS; CDR2 reads YFSETQ. The CDR3 sequence is 18 residues long. For the CDR3, the DNA is TGCGCCAGCAGCTCTAGACTAGCGGGGGGCTCAGAATACAATGAGCAGTTCTTC. Translated: CASSSRLAGGSEYNEQFF.

This sequence joins TRBV6-1 and TRBJ2-7, with TRBD2 identical over 9 bases. Germline CDR1 reads MNHNS; CDR2 reads SASEGT. After removal of 0 bases from V and 3 bases from J, the junction contained 3 bases not matched to a gene. CDR3 length equals 15 residues. DNA for the CDR3: TGTGCCAGCAGTGAAGCGTTGCGGGGGGGCTACGAGCAGTACTTC. Its protein is CASSEALRGGYEQYF.

This chain joins TRBV6-5 and TRBJ1-2; the match to TRBD1 covers 8 bases. CDR1 is MNHEY, CDR2 SVGAGI, per germline. With V trimmed by 8 bases and J by 4 bases, 6 bases remained unmatched. CDR3 length: 13 amino acids. This CDR3 is CASLLGQVYGYTF. The CDR3 nucleotides read TGTGCCAGCCTCCTGGGACAGGTCTATGGCTACACCTTC.

J is TRBJ1-2 and V is TRBV6-5; D is uncertain. Trimming removed 2 bases from V and 8 bases from J, with 15 bases in between. Germline-derived CDR1 and CDR2 are MNHEY and SVGAGI. The CDR3 runs to 14 residues. This chain's CDR3 is CASSYGLEGSGYTF. Here the CDR3 DNA reads TGTGCCAGCAGTTACGGTTTAGAGGGATCCGGCTACACCTTC.

The chain joins TRBV12-3 or TRBV12-4 to TRBJ1-2, with D uncertain. With 4 bases removed from V and 5 bases from J, the gap between germline ends came to 8 bases. CDR3 length: 12 amino acids. The CDR3 loop reads CASSSGGYGYTF. DNA for the CDR3: TGTGCCAGCAGTTCAGGAGGATATGGCTACACCTTC.

The CDR3 protein is CASSLNTGSTDTQYF. CDR3 nucleotide sequence: TGTGCCAGCAGCTTAAACACAGGGAGCACAGATACGCAGTATTTT. The chain is built from TRBV7-3 and TRBJ2-3, with D maybe TRBD1 (6 bases). Germline-derived CDR1 and CDR2 are SGHTA and FQGTGA. Trimming shortened V by 1 base and J by 0 bases, and 8 bases separated the two germline ends. The CDR3 runs 15 residues. Using reference TRBV7-3 and TRBJ2-3 for the parts outside the CDR3, the full variable domain is GAGVSQTPSNKVTEKGKYVELRCDPISGHTALYWYRQSLGQGPEFLIYFQGTGAADDSGLPNDRFFAVRPEGSVSTLKIQRTERGDSAVYLCASSLNTGSTDTQYFGPGTRLTVL.

V gene TRBV3-1 (or the pseudogene TRBV3-2) combines with J gene TRBJ2-4, with D possibly TRBD2 on 7 matching bases. This CDR3 spans 15 amino acids. Germline CDR1 is LGHDT and CDR2 is YNNKEL (reference sequence). V dropped 4 bases and J dropped 10 bases, with 20 bases sitting between them. Here the CDR3 reads CASSPPAGLRGIQYF. As DNA, the CDR3 is TGTGCCAGCAGCCCCCCAGCGGGACTTAGGGGGATTCAGTACTTC.

V usage is TRBV9 and J usage is TRBJ1-2; possibly TRBD1 for D (5 bases). Germline V CDR1 and CDR2: SGDLS, YYNGEE. Deletions cut 7 bases from V and 4 bases from J, with 11 bases between. This CDR3 has 12 amino acids. The CDR3 reads CASGGGPYGYTF. CDR3 sequence (DNA): TGTGCCAGCGGGGGAGGACCCTATGGCTACACCTTC.

The rearrangement links TRBV19 to TRBJ2-1; 10 bases map to TRBD2. Germline CDR1 reads LNHDA; CDR2 reads SQIVND (reference sequence). CDR3 size: 17 residues. J lost 0 bases, V lost 0 bases, and 2 bases had no gene match. CDR3 region: CASSIDRTSGSYNEQFF. The DNA of the CDR3 is TGTGCCAGTAGTATAGATCGGACTAGCGGCTCCTACAATGAGCAGTTCTTC.

The rearrangement uses TRBV5-4 and TRBJ1-6; 7 bases agree with TRBD1. The CDR3 is made up of 15 amino acids. Germline V CDR1 and CDR2: SGHNT, YYREEE (reference sequence). The V segment lost 4 bases and the J segment 6 bases; nucleotides outside the gene matches: 7. CDR3 bases: TGTGCCAGCAGCCGACAGGGAAGCTCTAATTCACCCCTCCACTTT. Protein sequence: CASSRQGSSNSPLHF.

Here the CDR3 reads CSVESVGPEGDTEAFF. The CDR3 nucleotides are TGCAGCGTTGAAAGTGTTGGGCCCGAGGGGGACACTGAAGCTTTCTTT. V and J are TRBV29-1 and TRBJ1-1; a weak D match, TRBD1 (6 bases). The ends were cut back, 2 bases at V and 3 bases at J, with 19 bases in the middle. The CDR3 sequence is 16 residues long. Germline CDR1 reads SQVTM; CDR2 reads ANQGSEA.